A selection of T cell receptor beta chains follows, all from one sample in a study of cytomegalovirus exposure and HLA in healthy donors. Profiling relied on immunoSEQ multiplex PCR, and the TCRdb table lists in-frame clones only, not all of them. The sample has 110,000 to 150,000 clones, approximately 80% seen once. Sequenced input: PBMCs. These receptors were collected from a male donor in good health and CMV-seronegative. Each CDR3 is given with its conserved first and last residue. Fields, in order: clone size, V gene, D gene, J gene, CDR3 protein, CDR3 DNA. The D gene is left open where the match is weak. Rows may omit the clone size; those that give it use once, few, many or a size class.

>NA|TRBV7-3|TRBD1|TRBJ2-3
CASSLSGTGDTDTQYF
TGTGCCAGCAGCTTATCTGGGACAGGGGATACAGATACGCAGTATTTT
>many|TRBV10-3|TRBD1|TRBJ1-2
CALGGQDNYGYTF
TGTGCCTTAGGGGGCCAGGATAACTATGGCTACACCTTC
>NA|TRBV27|NA|TRBJ2-1
CASSLRSEGGPSSEQFF
TGTGCCAGCAGTTTACGGTCGGAGGGGGGGCCTTCATCTGAGCAGTTCTTC
>few|TRBV6-1|TRBD1|TRBJ1-6
CASSLGQGSSPLHF
TGTGCCAGCAGCTTGGGACAGGGATCCTCACCCCTCCACTTT
>NA|TRBV25-1|NA|TRBJ2-3
CASSVTGTDTQYF
TGTGCCAGCAGTGTCACAGGAACAGATACGCAGTATTTT
>once|TRBV5-1|TRBD1|TRBJ1-2
CASSLVLQGAAGYTF
TGCGCCAGCAGCTTGGTCCTCCAGGGGGCAGCGGGCTACACCTTC
>NA|TRBV4-3|NA|TRBJ2-3
CASSQESWALTQYF
TGCGCCAGCAGCCAAGAGTCGTGGGCCCTAACGCAGTATTTT
>NA|TRBV5-6|TRBD1|TRBJ1-1
CASSLELTGIDTEAFF
TGTGCCAGCAGCTTGGAATTGACAGGGATCGACACTGAAGCTTTCTTT
>few|TRBV7-2|NA|TRBJ2-3
CASSGDPSSTDTQYF
TGTGCCAGCAGCGGAGACCCGTCTAGCACAGATACGCAGTATTTT
>NA|TRBV5-8|NA|TRBJ2-1
CASSLYGRLSYNEQFF
TGTGCCAGCAGCTTGTACGGCAGGCTCTCCTACAATGAGCAGTTCTTC
>NA|TRBV27|TRBD1|TRBJ1-5
CASSSTGYSNQPQHF
TGTGCCAGCAGTTCGACAGGGTACAGCAATCAGCCCCAGCATTTT
>NA|TRBV6-5|TRBD2|TRBJ2-2
CASSGLAGQIGELFF
TGTGCCAGCAGCGGACTAGCGGGACAGATCGGGGAGCTGTTTTTT
>NA|TRBV28|TRBD1|TRBJ2-7
CASSSGTARSYEQYF
TGTGCCAGCAGTTCCGGGACAGCGAGATCCTACGAGCAGTACTTC
>NA|TRBV18|NA|TRBJ1-2
CASSPQSSGKGYTF
TGTGCCAGCTCACCACAATCGTCAGGGAAGGGCTACACCTTC
>NA|TRBV28|TRBD1|TRBJ1-3
CASTEGTASGNTIYF
TGTGCCAGCACGGAGGGGACAGCCTCTGGAAACACCATATATTTT
>once|TRBV5-1|NA|TRBJ2-3
CASQSPGTDTQYF
TGCGCCAGCCAATCGCCGGGCACAGATACGCAGTATTTT
>NA|TRBV4-2|TRBD1|TRBJ1-1
CASSQEFGGGQVDTEAFF
TGTGCCAGCAGCCAAGAATTTGGGGGCGGACAGGTCGACACTGAAGCTTTCTTT
>few|TRBV10-2|TRBD2|TRBJ2-7
CASSESTSGGPGQYF
TGCGCCAGCAGTGAAAGTACTAGCGGGGGGCCGGGGCAGTACTTC
>once|TRBV4-1|NA|TRBJ1-2
CASRGGTTDYGYTF
TGCGCCAGCCGGGGGGGGACCACGGACTATGGCTACACCTTC
>NA|TRBV2|NA|TRBJ1-2
CASSAYMEGYTF
TGTGCCAGCAGCGCCTATATGGAGGGCTACACCTTC